A single sample gave rise to the 28 T cell receptor beta chains below, sequenced in a study of cytomegalovirus exposure and HLA in healthy donors. PCR employed 60 Vbeta and 13 Jbeta primers. Sequenced by immunoSEQ multiplex PCR; TCRdb stores in-frame clones only, minus some. The repertoire consists of roughly 190,000 clones, with 82% occurring once and the leading ten covering roughly 0.8%. The sequenced sample consisted of PBMCs. These receptors all stem from a woman aged 18 to 35 in good health and CMV-seronegative.

The CDR3 loop is CASSFFTGAGYTF. The CDR3 DNA reads as TGTGCCAGCAGTTTCTTTACAGGGGCAGGCTACACCTTC. The chain is built from TRBV27 and TRBJ1-2, with TRBD1 matching 7 bases. The ends lost 3 bases at V and 8 bases at J; junction bases unmatched: 6. The germline V gene encodes CDR1 MNHEY and CDR2 SMNVEV (reference sequence). The CDR3 spans 13 residues.

The rearrangement uses TRBV5-1 and TRBJ2-2; no clear D. Trimming pared 1 base from V and 0 bases from J, leaving 4 bases between. The CDR3 consists of 14 residues. Germline CDR1 reads SGHRS; CDR2 reads YFSETQ. The CDR3, as DNA: TGCGCCAGCAGCTTGAGCTCGAACACCGGGGAGCTGTTTTTT. This encodes CASSLSSNTGELFF.

The gene calls are TRBV30 and TRBJ2-5; possibly TRBD2 for D (6 bases). Germline V gene sequence: CDR1 GTSNPN, CDR2 SVGIG (reference sequence). This CDR3 is 14 amino acids long. V dropped 3 bases and J dropped 6 bases, with 17 bases sitting between them. DNA of the CDR3: TGTGCCTGGAGCCCTATCGGAGGGGAGAAGACCCAGTACTTC. This encodes CAWSPIGGEKTQYF.

V usage is TRBV2 and J usage is TRBJ2-2; 8 bases map to TRBD2. The V segment lost 0 bases and the J segment 5 bases; nucleotides outside the gene matches: 8. Germline V gives CDR1 SNHLY, CDR2 FYNNEI. The CDR3 spans 17 residues. CDR3 loop: CASSEAGAGGRTGELFF. The CDR3 nucleotides read TGTGCCAGCAGTGAAGCGGGGGCGGGAGGCAGAACCGGGGAGCTGTTTTTT. The variable domain in full, completed from reference TRBV2 and TRBJ2-2, reads EPEVTQTPSHQVTQMGQEVILRCVPISNHLYFYWYRQILGQKVEFLVSFYNNEISEKSEIFDDQFSVERPDGSNFTLKIRSTKLEDSAMYFCASSEAGAGGRTGELFFGEGSRLTVL.

Regarding this clone: This CDR3 is also generated by other DNA sequences in the sample. The chain uses TRBV27 and TRBJ2-7; a weak D match, TRBD2 (6 bases). Germline lookup yields CDR1 MNHEY and CDR2 SMNVEV (reference sequence). V lost 1 base, J lost 0 bases, and 10 bases lay in between. CDR3 size: 15 residues. The CDR3 DNA sequence: TGTGCCAGCAGTTTATGGGGAGGAAGCTCCTACGAGCAGTACTTC. Translated, it gives CASSLWGGSSYEQYF.

The V call is TRBV18, the J call TRBJ2-2; 7 nucleotides align to TRBD1. Trimming at V came to 3 bases and at J to 7 bases, leaving 2 bases not matched to a gene. From germline, CDR1 is KGHSH and CDR2 LQKENI. The CDR3 loop spans 13 amino acids. Here the CDR3 reads CASSPRDSGELFF. DNA of the CDR3: TGTGCCAGCTCACCCCGGGACAGCGGGGAGCTGTTTTTT. The full variable domain, rest sourced from reference TRBV18 and TRBJ2-2, is NAGVMQNPRHLVRRRGQEARLRCSPMKGHSHVYWYRQLPEEGLKFMVYLQKENIIDESGMPKERFSAEFPKEGPSILRIQQVVRGDSAAYFCASSPRDSGELFFGEGSRLTVL.

The chain employs TRBV2 and TRBJ1-1; 9 positions match TRBD1. The germline V gene has CDR1 SNHLY and CDR2 FYNNEI. This CDR3 has 13 amino acids. V lost 9 bases to trimming and J lost 6 bases; unmatched junction nucleotides: 8. The CDR3 is CASTGGGLAEAFF. In nucleotides, the CDR3 is TGTGCCAGTACAGGGGGCGGTTTAGCTGAAGCTTTCTTT. Complete variable domain (other parts from reference TRBV2 and TRBJ1-1): EPEVTQTPSHQVTQMGQEVILRCVPISNHLYFYWYRQILGQKVEFLVSFYNNEISEKSEIFDDQFSVERPDGSNFTLKIRSTKLEDSAMYFCASTGGGLAEAFFGQGTRLTVV.

The chain recombines TRBV6-1 with TRBJ2-4; 7 bases are a match to TRBD1. CDR1 MNHNS and CDR2 SASEGT come from the germline V gene. CDR3 length: 14 amino acids. Trimming at V came to 6 bases and at J to 8 bases, leaving 10 bases not matched to a gene. The CDR3 sequence: CASRRQGALDIQYF. The DNA for the CDR3 is TGTGCCAGCAGACGACAGGGCGCCTTGGACATTCAGTACTTC.

The V gene is TRBV2, the J gene TRBJ2-3; TRBD1 aligns across 7 bases. The CDR3 totals 15 residues. Looked up from germline, CDR1 is SNHLY and CDR2 is FYNNEI. Germline trimming cut 6 bases from V and 1 base from J; bases unmatched to any gene: 7. CDR3 region: CASRQGTYGTDTQYF. The CDR3, as DNA: TGTGCCAGCAGACAGGGGACATATGGCACAGATACGCAGTATTTT.

The chain has TRBV5-1 and TRBJ2-3; 10 bases map to TRBD2. Germline lookup yields CDR1 SGHRS and CDR2 YFSETQ. This CDR3 is built from 17 residues. J was trimmed by 0 bases and V by 0 bases; bases with no gene match: 4. CDR3 sequence (DNA): TGCGCCAGCAGCTTGGGGACTAGCGGTGCTAGCACAGATACGCAGTATTTT. This sequence encodes CASSLGTSGASTDTQYF.

The chain uses TRBV6-5 and TRBJ1-3; TRBD1 is a possible D gene (6 bases). V was trimmed by 6 bases and J by 2 bases, leaving 14 bases between them. Germline V gene data show CDR1 as MNHEY and CDR2 as SVGAGI. The CDR3 is 15 residues long. The CDR3 here is CASSDPQGTGNTIYF. Written as DNA, the CDR3 is TGTGCCAGCAGCGACCCCCAGGGGACTGGAAACACCATATATTTT.

A few counts support this clone. The rearrangement uses TRBV6-1 and TRBJ2-7, with no clear D. Germline V lookup: CDR1 MNHNS, CDR2 SASEGT. Trimming removed 10 bases at V and 0 bases at J, with 10 bases between. The CDR3 has 12 residues. CDR3 nucleotide sequence: TGTGCCACCCTCCTAAGCTCCTACGAGCAGTACTTC. It encodes CATLLSSYEQYF.

This chain uses TRBV2 with TRBJ2-3; 7 nucleotides match TRBD1. Per germline, CDR1 SNHLY and CDR2 FYNNEI. With V trimmed by 7 bases and J by 1 base, 8 bases remained unmatched. The CDR3 totals 15 residues. CDR3 nucleotides: TGTGCCAGCAAGGCAGGGGGAGTCGGCACAGATACGCAGTATTTT. Its translation is CASKAGGVGTDTQYF.

V gene TRBV5-3 combines with J gene TRBJ1-1; D may be TRBD1 (6 bases). TRBV5-3 is given ORF status, its function remaining uncertain. The CDR3 is 17 amino acids. V shed 6 bases and J shed 1 base, with 22 bases lying between them. In DNA, the CDR3 is TGTGCCAGAAACGAAAAGGGGACACCCCGCCAGAACACTGAAGCTTTCTTT. It specifies CARNEKGTPRQNTEAFF.

This chain links TRBV19 with TRBJ2-7; 8 bases map to TRBD2. Germline V lookup: CDR1 LNHDA, CDR2 SQIVND (reference sequence). V gave up 3 bases and J gave up 7 bases; unmatched junction bases: 8. This CDR3 spans 14 amino acids. CDR3 sequence (DNA): TGTGCCAGTAGTATCCCCGGGAGGGCTTCTGAGCAGTACTTC. Translation gives CASSIPGRASEQYF.

This clone has a handful of counts. The chain has TRBV5-1 and TRBJ2-5, with 8 bases aligning to TRBD1. The CDR3 is 14 residues long. The germline V gene has CDR1 SGHRS and CDR2 YFSETQ. Trimming removed 0 bases from V and 5 bases from J; junction bases left unmatched: 3. CDR3 region: CASSLARGLETQYF. CDR3 nucleotide sequence: TGCGCCAGCAGCTTGGCCAGGGGGCTGGAGACCCAGTACTTC.

The chain joins TRBV6-5 to TRBJ2-1, with 9 bases that match TRBD2. The V and J ends lost 2 bases and 9 bases, in that order; junction bases with no gene match: 8. The CDR3 has 15 amino acids. Germline loops: CDR1 MNHEY, CDR2 SVGAGI. The CDR3 region is CASSYGSGGRFEQFF. The CDR3 DNA sequence: TGTGCCAGCAGTTACGGCAGCGGGGGGAGATTTGAGCAGTTCTTC.

The chain couples TRBV28 to TRBJ2-2; 13 bases fit TRBD2. V shed 2 bases, J shed 6 bases, and the junction held 3 bases outside the gene matches. This CDR3 region has 16 residues. The germline gives CDR1 MDHEN, CDR2 SYDVKM. In nucleotides, the CDR3 is TGTGCCAGCAGTTTACACGGGACTAGCGGGGCCGGGGAGCTGTTTTTT. Amino acid sequence: CASSLHGTSGAGELFF.

This clone was detected a few times. The CDR3 nucleotides read TGTGCCAGCAGTTACTCGGGGACAGGGGGTAGAGAGACCCAGTACTTC. Encoded protein: CASSYSGTGGRETQYF. V gene TRBV6-5 combines with J gene TRBJ2-5; 11 bases are a match to TRBD1. The V gene's germline CDR1 is MNHEY and CDR2 SVGAGI. The CDR3 is 16 residues long. Germline trimming cut 0 bases from V and 4 bases from J; bases unmatched to any gene: 4.

In its sample, this clone was seen a few times. The CDR3 here is CASRKSGTKSYGYTF. In nucleotides, the CDR3 is TGTGCCAGTAGAAAGTCCGGGACAAAATCCTATGGCTACACCTTC. This chain uses TRBV19 with TRBJ1-2; D is possibly TRBD1 (6 bases). CDR1 LNHDA and CDR2 SQIVND come from the germline V gene (reference sequence). This CDR3 region has 15 residues. Between the trimmed V and J ends, which lost 6 bases and 4 bases, there was a span of 18 bases. Complete variable domain (other parts from reference TRBV19 and TRBJ1-2): DGGITQSPKYLFRKEGQNVTLSCEQNLNHDAMYWYRQDPGQGLRLIYYSQIVNDFQKGDIAEGYSVSREKKESFPLTVTSAQKNPTAFYLCASRKSGTKSYGYTFGSGTRLTVV.

The chain is built from TRBV28 and TRBJ1-5, with a tentative D call TRBD1 (6 bases). The CDR3 is 15 residues long. The germline CDR1 and CDR2 sequences are MDHEN and SYDVKM. V was cut by 5 bases and J by 3 bases, with 14 bases left in between. The CDR3 is CASSPSGAANQPQHF. CDR3 nucleotides: TGTGCCAGCAGTCCCTCAGGGGCAGCCAATCAGCCCCAGCATTTT.

V gene TRBV20-1 combines with J gene TRBJ2-7, with TRBD1 matching 7 bases. Germline V CDR1 and CDR2: DFQATT, SNEGSKA (reference sequence). Losses at the gene ends were 6 bases for V and 3 bases for J; bases not matched to a gene: 2. The CDR3 extends over 11 amino acids. The CDR3 spells CSAGDSYEQYF. In nucleotides, the CDR3 is TGCAGTGCGGGGGACAGCTACGAGCAGTACTTC.

The rearrangement uses TRBV2 and TRBJ1-2; no clear D gene. CDR1 is SNHLY and CDR2 is FYNNEI in the germline V gene. Trimming took 0 bases from V and 4 from J, leaving 9 bases between them. There are 14 residues in the CDR3. The CDR3, as DNA: TGTGCCAGCAGTGAAGCGTTAGCCTTCTATGGCTACACCTTC. Its protein is CASSEALAFYGYTF.

The chain combines TRBV28 with TRBJ1-2; D is perhaps TRBD1 (6 bases). The V gene's germline CDR1 is MDHEN and CDR2 SYDVKM. Trimming stripped 4 bases from V and 4 bases from J, with 19 bases between. CDR3 size: 16 residues. The CDR3 nucleotides are TGTGCCAGCAGTTCATTGGGGGGGCGATCGGGCTATGGCTACACCTTC. This encodes CASSSLGGRSGYGYTF.

V gene TRBV5-1 combines with J gene TRBJ2-3; D call uncertain. Germline CDR1 SGHRS, CDR2 YFSETQ. The length of the CDR3 is 12 residues. Trimming took off 1 base at V and 5 bases at J, with 5 bases between the two ends. The CDR3 here is CASSLSRDTQYF. Written as DNA, the CDR3 is TGCGCCAGCAGCTTGTCCAGAGATACGCAGTATTTT.

The chain couples TRBV21-1 to TRBJ2-7; the listed D gene, TRBD1, was not tested against the DNA. TRBV21-1 is assigned pseudogene status. The CDR3 length is 15 residues. The CDR3 here is CASSPRGTGSYEQYF. The CDR3 nucleotides read TGTGCCAGCAGCCCTCGTGGGACAGGGTCCTACGAGCAGTACTTC.

The chain recombines TRBV5-5 with TRBJ2-7; D is unclear. The V end lost 2 bases, the J end lost 1 base, and 4 bases lay between the germline ends. CDR3 length equals 12 residues. Germline V lookup: CDR1 SGHKS, CDR2 YYEKEE (reference sequence). CDR3 loop: CASSLSSYEQYF. CDR3 nucleotide sequence: TGTGCCAGCAGCTTATCTTCCTACGAGCAGTACTTC.

The rearrangement uses TRBV13 and TRBJ2-1, with D perhaps TRBD1 (7 bases). V lost 8 bases and J 2 bases, leaving 16 bases between the germline ends. The CDR3 loop spans 15 amino acids. In germline, CDR1 is PRHDT, CDR2 FYEKMQ (reference sequence). CDR3 sequence reads: CASLTQGGPYNEQFF. The CDR3 DNA is TGTGCCAGCCTAACCCAGGGGGGACCCTACAATGAGCAGTTCTTC.